These T cell receptor beta chains were read from a single sample in a study of blood T cell repertoires in COVID-19. Here immunoSEQ multiplex PCR was the method, and the copy in TCRdb shows in-frame clones only, minus some. The top ten clones hold approximately 9% of a sample with 310,000 or so clones, approximately 86% of them seen once. The specimen was PBMCs or T cells enriched from blood (not recorded which). These receptors originate from a woman between 18 and 30 years old who had recovered from COVID-19. CDR3s include the opening cysteine and the closing phenylalanine or tryptophan. D genes are given only for firm matches. Size is stated for part of the rows, as once, few or many counts, or as a class when the clone is expanded.

>TRBV16|TRBJ2-2|.|.
TGTGCCAGCAGCCAAGCTCGGACCGGGGAGCTGTTTTTT
CASSQARTGELFF
>TRBV7-2|TRBJ1-2|.|.
TGTGCCAGCAGCTTTGCAGGGTTCTATGGCTACACCTTC
CASSFAGFYGYTF
>TRBV9|TRBJ2-1|once|.
TGTGCCAGCAGCCCCTCGGTGGACAATGAGCAGTTCTTC
CASSPSVDNEQFF
>TRBV19|TRBJ1-2|.|.
TGTGCCAGTAGTAGAGCGCCCCAGAAGGACTATGGCTACACCTTC
CASSRAPQKDYGYTF
>TRBV12-3/TRBV12-4|TRBJ2-7|once|.
TGTGCCAGCAGAACGGACAGCTCCTACGAGCAGTACTTC
CASRTDSSYEQYF
>TRBV19|TRBJ1-6|few|.
TGTGCCAGTACGGACAGTCTAGGATACTATAATTCACCCCTCCACTTT
CASTDSLGYYNSPLHF
>TRBV9|TRBJ2-1|once|TRBD1
TGTGCCAGCAGCCCTCCGGACAGGAACTACAATGAGCAGTTCTTC
CASSPPDRNYNEQFF
>TRBV30|TRBJ2-2|few|TRBD2
TGTGCCTGGAGTAGGACTAGCTTAAAAGGCGGGGAGCTGTTTTTT
CAWSRTSLKGGELFF
>TRBV3-1/TRBV3-2|TRBJ1-1|.|.
TGTGCCAGCAGCCGTAACAGGTTCATGAACACTGAAGCTTTCTTT
CASSRNRFMNTEAFF
>TRBV28|TRBJ2-1|.|TRBD2
TGTGCCAGCAGTCCTACCGCCGGGACTACCCACCCCGGCTCCTACAATGAGCAGTTCTTC
CASSPTAGTTHPGSYNEQFF
>TRBV18|TRBJ1-2|once|TRBD1
TGTGCCAGCTCACCATTAGTTGGCAGGGGGACGATGAAAAACTATGGCTACACCTTC
CASSPLVGRGTMKNYGYTF
>TRBV3-1/TRBV3-2|TRBJ1-3|once|.
TGTGCCAGCAGCCGGCGGGGGGCGTCTGGAAACACCATATATTTT
CASSRRGASGNTIYF
>TRBV28|TRBJ2-3|.|.
TGTGCCTCTTATCCCGGTTACACAGATACGCAGTATTTT
CASYPGYTDTQYF
>TRBV6-2/TRBV6-3|TRBJ2-2|once|.
TGTGCCAGCAGTAGCCGGAGGAACACCGGGGAGCTGTTTTTT
CASSSRRNTGELFF
>TRBV6-5|TRBJ1-5|.|.
TGTGCCAGCACCGTGGGGAGTCAGCCCCAGCATTTT
CASTVGSQPQHF
>TRBV20-1|TRBJ2-1|.|TRBD2
TGCAGTGCTCGGGGGGTCGATGAGCAGTTCTTC
CSARGVDEQFF
>TRBV9|TRBJ2-3|.|TRBD2
TGTGCCAGCAGCAGCCGGGACTACACAGATACGCAGTATTTT
CASSSRDYTDTQYF
>TRBV6-5|TRBJ2-7|.|TRBD1
TGTGCCAGCAGGGGACAGGGGATCGGTGAGCAGTACTTC
CASRGQGIGEQYF